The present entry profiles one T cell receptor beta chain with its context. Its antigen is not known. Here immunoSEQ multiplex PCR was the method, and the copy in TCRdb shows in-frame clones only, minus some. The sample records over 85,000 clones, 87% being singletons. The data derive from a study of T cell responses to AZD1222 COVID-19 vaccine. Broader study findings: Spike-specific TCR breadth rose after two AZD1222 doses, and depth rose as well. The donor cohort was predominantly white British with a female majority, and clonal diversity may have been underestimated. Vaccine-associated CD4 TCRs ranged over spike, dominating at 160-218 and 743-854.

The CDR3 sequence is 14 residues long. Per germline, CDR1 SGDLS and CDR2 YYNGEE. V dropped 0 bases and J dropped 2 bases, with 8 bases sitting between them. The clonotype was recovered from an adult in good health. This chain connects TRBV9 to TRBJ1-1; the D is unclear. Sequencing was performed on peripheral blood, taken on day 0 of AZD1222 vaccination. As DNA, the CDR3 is TGTGCCAGCAGCGTAGCTTCGGGTAACACTGAAGCTTTCTTT. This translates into CASSVASGNTEAFF. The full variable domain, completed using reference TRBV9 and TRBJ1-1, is DSGVTQTPKHLITATGQRVTLRCSPRSGDLSVYWYQQSLDQGLQFLIQYYNGEERAKGNILERFSAQQFPDLHSELNLSSLELGDSALYFCASSVASGNTEAFFGQGTRLTVV.